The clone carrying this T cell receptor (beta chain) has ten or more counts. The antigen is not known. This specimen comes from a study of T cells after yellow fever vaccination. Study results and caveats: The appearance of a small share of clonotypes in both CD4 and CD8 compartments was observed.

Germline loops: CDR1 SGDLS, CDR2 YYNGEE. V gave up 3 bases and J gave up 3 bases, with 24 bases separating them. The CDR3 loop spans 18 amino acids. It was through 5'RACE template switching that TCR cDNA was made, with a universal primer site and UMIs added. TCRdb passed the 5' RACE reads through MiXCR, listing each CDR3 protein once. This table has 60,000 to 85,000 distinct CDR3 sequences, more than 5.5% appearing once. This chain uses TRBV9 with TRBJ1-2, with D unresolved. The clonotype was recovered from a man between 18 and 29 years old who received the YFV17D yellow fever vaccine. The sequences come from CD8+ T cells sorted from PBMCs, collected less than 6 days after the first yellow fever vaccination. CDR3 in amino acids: CASSARNVPGGGHYGYTF. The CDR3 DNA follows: TGTGCCAGCAGCGCCCGCAACGTCCCGGGAGGCGGGCACTATGGCTACACCTTC.